These T cell receptor beta chains were read from a single sample in a study of T-cell reconstitution after alpha-beta-depleted transplantation in children. TCRdb re-called the PCR reads with MiXCR, one entry per CDR3 protein. Of hundreds of thousands of distinct CDR3 sequences listed, over 9.5% are singletons. The input for sequencing was PBMCs from the stem cell graft donor, taken from the stem cell graft. The receptors were gathered from a human donor who donated a stem cell graft to a child with acute myeloid leukemia. The CDR3 runs from the conserved cysteine through the conserved F or W. The D gene is left open where the match is weak. Clone size is not always given. Where it is, it says once, few, many or a class for expanded clones.

J gene | clone size | D gene | V gene | CDR3 protein | CDR3 DNA
TRBJ2-2 | many | - | TRBV5-6 | CASSPPDSPLGTGELFF | TGTGCCAGCAGCCCACCGGACAGCCCACTAGGCACCGGGGAGCTGTTTTTT
TRBJ2-7 | - | TRBD2 | TRBV11-2 | CASSFNLLPGVAGANEQYF | TGTGCCAGCAGCTTTAACCTACTTCCCGGGGTAGCGGGAGCGAACGAGCAGTACTTC
TRBJ2-3 | - | - | TRBV7-2 | CASSKQGADTQYF | TGTGCCAGCAGCAAACAGGGTGCGGATACGCAGTATTTT
TRBJ2-3 | many | TRBD1 | TRBV20-1 | CSARQHPGQGDTQYF | TGCAGTGCTAGACAACATCCGGGACAGGGCGATACGCAGTATTTT
TRBJ2-7 | many | - | TRBV5-1 | CASSLGGSGYSYEQYF | TGCGCCAGCAGCTTGGGAGGTAGCGGCTACTCCTACGAGCAGTACTTC
TRBJ2-7 | many | - | TRBV7-2 | CASSPTTAGSPYEQYF | TGTGCCAGCAGCCCGACCACTGCAGGGTCTCCCTACGAGCAGTACTTC
TRBJ1-5 | - | TRBD1 | TRBV6-5 | CASTCRDRGPKSNQPQHF | TGTGCCAGCACCTGCCGGGACAGGGGACCGAAGAGCAATCAGCCCCAGCATTTT
TRBJ2-3 | many | TRBD2 | TRBV20-1 | CSARVTGLAGAADTQYF | TGCAGTGCTAGAGTAACCGGACTAGCGGGAGCTGCAGATACGCAGTATTTT
TRBJ2-3 | - | TRBD2 | TRBV7-2 | CASSILAGGLGTDTQYF | TGTGCCAGCAGCATACTAGCGGGAGGGCTCGGGACAGATACGCAGTATTTT
TRBJ2-1 | few | - | TRBV18 | CASSLKADGEQFF | TGTGCCAGCTCACTGAAAGCTGACGGAGAGCAGTTCTTC
TRBJ1-1 | few | TRBD1 | TRBV20-1 | CSARDPGTVNTEAFF | TGCAGTGCTAGAGATCCCGGGACAGTAAACACTGAAGCTTTCTTT
TRBJ1-2 | few | - | TRBV29-1 | CSVVNDYGYTF | TGCAGCGTTGTCAACGACTATGGCTACACCTTC
TRBJ2-2 | many | - | TRBV24-1 | CATSDLKNGELFF | TGTGCCACCAGTGATTTGAAGAACGGGGAGCTGTTTTTT
TRBJ1-1 | many | - | TRBV4-3 | CASSQGPANTEAFF | TGCGCCAGCAGCCAAGGACCCGCTAACACTGAAGCTTTCTTT
TRBJ2-7 | few | - | TRBV11-2 | CASSLVSGGALGYEQYF | TGTGCCAGCAGCTTAGTATCTGGCGGGGCACTGGGCTACGAGCAGTACTTC
TRBJ1-2 | many | - | TRBV20-1 | CSASGGGVGKGGYTF | TGCAGTGCTAGCGGTGGGGGGGTGGGGAAGGGTGGCTACACCTTC
TRBJ1-3 | - | - | TRBV6-5 | CASQGGIDTIYF | TGTGCCAGCCAAGGCGGGATTGACACCATATATTTT
TRBJ2-3 | many | - | TRBV7-2 | CASSLQTGPNTQYF | TGTGCCAGCAGCTTACAGACAGGACCTAATACGCAGTATTTT
TRBJ2-3 | many | TRBD1 | TRBV12-3/TRBV12-4 | CASSFGTGRADTQYF | TGTGCCAGCAGTTTTGGGACAGGGCGGGCAGATACGCAGTATTTT
TRBJ2-2 | many | - | TRBV3-1 | CASSQTGSAGELFF | TGTGCCAGCAGCCAAACAGGGTCCGCCGGGGAGCTGTTTTTT
TRBJ1-2 | - | TRBD1 | TRBV28 | CASSTRRGRRDGYTF | TGTGCCAGCAGCACCCGGAGGGGGCGAAGGGATGGCTACACCTTC
TRBJ2-4 | few | - | TRBV11-1 | CASSVDGGLAKNIQYF | TGTGCCAGCAGTGTCGATGGGGGGCTAGCCAAAAACATTCAGTACTTC
TRBJ2-5 | - | - | TRBV5-8 | CASSSSSGVLPETQYF | TGTGCCAGCAGCTCCTCTTCGGGTGTCCTTCCAGAGACCCAGTACTTC
TRBJ1-2 | few | - | TRBV29-1 | CSVEDVGEGPDSGYTF | TGCAGCGTTGAAGACGTCGGGGAAGGGCCCGATTCGGGCTACACCTTC
TRBJ2-2 | - | - | TRBV7-2 | CASSLVAAGGGELFF | TGTGCCAGCAGCTTAGTAGCGGCTGGGGGCGGGGAGCTGTTTTTT
TRBJ2-1 | many | - | TRBV20-1 | CSAKASTDNEQFF | TGCAGTGCTAAGGCTAGTACGGACAATGAGCAGTTCTTC
TRBJ1-1 | few | - | TRBV9 | CASSAYGPNTEAFF | TGTGCCAGCAGCGCCTACGGGCCGAACACTGAAGCTTTCTTT
TRBJ1-3 | - | - | TRBV5-1 | CASSLGSTTPRSGNTIYF | TGCGCCAGCAGCTTGGGGTCCACTACACCCCGCTCTGGAAACACCATATATTTT
TRBJ2-7 | few | TRBD2 | TRBV9 | CASSPQAGGHSYEQYF | TGTGCCAGCAGCCCCCAAGCGGGAGGTCACTCCTACGAGCAGTACTTC
TRBJ2-7 | - | TRBD2 | TRBV5-1 | CVSSLETSGSQEQYF | TGCGTCAGCAGCTTGGAGACTAGCGGGAGCCAAGAGCAGTACTTC
TRBJ2-5 | many | - | TRBV9 | CASSVGALETQYF | TGTGCCAGCAGCGTAGGGGCCTTGGAGACCCAGTACTTC
TRBJ2-1 | - | TRBD2 | TRBV6-5 | CASQGLAGGTHNEQFF | TGTGCCAGCCAGGGGCTAGCGGGAGGGACCCACAATGAGCAGTTCTTC
TRBJ2-1 | - | - | TRBV5-1 | CASIPGTYGGLGNEQFF | TGCGCCAGCATCCCCGGGACCTATGGGGGATTAGGGAATGAGCAGTTCTTC
TRBJ2-7 | - | - | TRBV7-8 | CASSLRDANYEQYF | TGTGCCAGCAGCTTAAGGGACGCAAACTACGAGCAGTACTTC
TRBJ2-2 | few | - | TRBV7-2 | CATNPSFGTGELFF | TGTGCCACCAACCCTAGCTTCGGAACCGGGGAGCTGTTTTTT
TRBJ2-5 | few | - | TRBV12-3/TRBV12-4 | CASKLGETQYF | TGTGCCAGCAAATTGGGGGAGACCCAGTACTTC
TRBJ2-7 | - | TRBD1 | TRBV6-2/TRBV6-3 | CASSYAPQGAPYEQYF | TGTGCCAGCAGTTACGCACCTCAGGGGGCCCCCTACGAGCAGTACTTC